This entry lists 23 T cell receptor beta chains sequenced from one sample in a study of TIL therapy for anti-PD-1-resistant metastatic lung cancer. Regarding time point: pre-treatment sample, taken before nivolumab and TIL therapy. Sequencing used immunoSEQ v3. Only in-frame clones appear in the TCRdb table, and some are missing; sequencing was by immunoSEQ multiplex PCR. The sample has roughly 20,000 clones; over 75% are singletons. Sequencing used blood, obtained at baseline. These receptors all stem from a person aged 25 to 80 with non-small cell lung cancer.

This chain uses TRBV6-2 or TRBV6-3 with TRBJ1-4; the D is unclear. V lost 5 bases to trimming and J lost 0 bases, with 13 bases between them. The length of the CDR3 is 16 residues. Germline V gives CDR1 MNHEY, CDR2 SVGEGT. This CDR3 reads CASSIRRSATNEKLFF. In DNA, the CDR3 is TGTGCCAGCAGTATTCGGAGGTCAGCAACTAATGAAAAACTGTTTTTT.

This clone occurred a few times. V and J are TRBV30 and TRBJ1-3; possibly TRBD1 for D (6 bases). The CDR3 has 13 amino acids. V was shortened by 4 bases and J by 2 bases, with 9 bases between the two germline ends. Germline loops: CDR1 GTSNPN, CDR2 SVGIG (reference sequence). The CDR3 DNA reads TGTGCCTGGACCCGACAGGCTGGAAACACCATATATTTT. This gives the protein CAWTRQAGNTIYF.

The chain uses TRBV9 and TRBJ1-1, with 7 bases that match TRBD1. The CDR3 sequence is 13 residues long. Germline V gene data show CDR1 as SGDLS and CDR2 as YYNGEE. The J segment lost 8 bases and the V segment lost 0 bases, leaving 4 bases of the junction unmatched. This chain's CDR3 is CASSVEGQAEAFF. The CDR3, as DNA: TGTGCCAGCAGCGTAGAAGGACAGGCCGAAGCTTTCTTT.

The chain has TRBV5-1 and TRBJ1-1, with D maybe TRBD1 (5 bases). The germline gives CDR1 SGHRS, CDR2 YFSETQ. With 2 bases removed from V and 1 base from J, the gap between germline ends came to 18 bases. The CDR3 loop spans 17 amino acids. The CDR3 spells CASSFRWGPKTNTEAFF. The CDR3, as DNA: TGCGCCAGCAGCTTTAGGTGGGGACCCAAGACGAACACTGAAGCTTTCTTT.

The chain has TRBV28 and TRBJ1-4; possibly TRBD1 for D (5 bases). Between the trimmed V and J ends, which lost 4 bases and 7 bases, there was a span of 10 bases. The V gene's germline CDR1 is MDHEN and CDR2 SYDVKM. The CDR3 length is 13 residues. CDR3 sequence reads: CASSSYRGEKLFF. The CDR3, as DNA: TGTGCCAGCAGTTCCTATAGGGGTGAAAAACTGTTTTTT.

V usage is TRBV5-1 and J usage is TRBJ1-1; D may be TRBD1 (5 bases). Trimming cost V 2 bases and J 5 bases, with 22 bases left between them. This CDR3 region has 17 residues. Germline CDR1 SGHRS, CDR2 YFSETQ. The CDR3 sequence is CASSFSPSTGGGTEAFF. In DNA form, the CDR3 reads TGCGCCAGCAGCTTCTCCCCCTCTACGGGCGGGGGGACTGAAGCTTTCTTT. Complete variable domain (other parts from reference TRBV5-1 and TRBJ1-1): KAGVTQTPRYLIKTRGQQVTLSCSPISGHRSVSWYQQTPGQGLQFLFEYFSETQRNKGNFPGRFSGRQFSNSRSEMNVSTLELGDSALYLCASSFSPSTGGGTEAFFGQGTRLTVV.

This chain connects TRBV28 to TRBJ2-7; 13 bases are shared with TRBD2. Germline CDR1 reads MDHEN; CDR2 reads SYDVKM. V lost 5 bases, J lost 2 bases, and 3 bases stayed unmatched. The CDR3 covers 15 residues. The CDR3 nucleotides are TGTGCCAGCAGTAGGACTAGCGGGAGTACCTACGAGCAGTACTTC. Its protein is CASSRTSGSTYEQYF.

The table lists this clone with a count of one. The J gene is TRBJ1-2, the V gene TRBV18, with a weak D call TRBD1 (6 bases). The CDR3 contains 15 residues. The V and J ends lost 2 bases and 0 bases respectively, with 10 bases between them. Germline assignment: CDR1 KGHSH and CDR2 LQKENI. CDR3 in DNA: TGTGCCAGCTCACCAGCCGGACAGCCTAACTATGGCTACACCTTC. It codes for CASSPAGQPNYGYTF. Variable domain in full (rest from reference TRBV18 and TRBJ1-2): NAGVMQNPRHLVRRRGQEARLRCSPMKGHSHVYWYRQLPEEGLKFMVYLQKENIIDESGMPKERFSAEFPKEGPSILRIQQVVRGDSAAYFCASSPAGQPNYGYTFGSGTRLTVV.

This sequence joins TRBV6-5 and TRBJ1-2; 8 nucleotides align to TRBD1. CDR1 is MNHEY, CDR2 SVGAGI, per germline. The CDR3 contains 15 residues. V gave up 6 bases and J gave up 8 bases; unmatched junction bases: 14. The chain's CDR3 is CASSQTLLTGGGYTF. In nucleotides, the CDR3 is TGTGCCAGCAGCCAAACCCTTTTAACAGGGGGAGGCTACACCTTC.

The chain is built from TRBV18 and TRBJ2-3; 9 bases map to TRBD1. The J segment lost 4 bases and the V segment lost 3 bases, leaving 8 bases of the junction unmatched. Germline CDR1 is KGHSH and CDR2 is LQKENI. This CDR3 is built from 16 residues. The CDR3 is CASSPPGTGISDTQYF. CDR3 DNA: TGTGCCAGCTCACCCCCAGGGACAGGGATTTCAGATACGCAGTATTTT.

This chain joins TRBV5-8 and TRBJ2-5, with TRBD1 matching over 9 bases. The V gene's germline CDR1 is SGHTS and CDR2 YDEGEE. After removal of 2 bases from V and 13 bases from J, the junction contained 6 bases not matched to a gene. CDR3 length equals 12 residues. The chain's CDR3 is CASSFGQGFGYF. The CDR3 nucleotides read TGTGCCAGCAGCTTCGGACAGGGGTTCGGGTACTTC.

This clone appeared a few times. The chain recombines TRBV11-2 with TRBJ1-1; no reliable D call. CDR1 is SGHAT, CDR2 FQNNGV, per germline. The V and J ends lost 4 bases and 4 bases respectively, with 10 bases between them. There are 13 residues in the CDR3. Here the CDR3 reads CASSSPGFTEAFF. In nucleotides, the CDR3 is TGTGCCAGCAGCTCCCCCGGATTCACTGAAGCTTTCTTT.

V and J are TRBV6-5 and TRBJ1-1; weak D call: TRBD1 (6 bases). V lost 2 bases and J 11 bases, leaving 21 bases between the germline ends. This CDR3 has 15 amino acids. Per the germline V gene, CDR1 is MNHEY and CDR2 is SVGAGI. Here the CDR3 DNA reads TGTGCCAGCAGTTACGGGGGCAGGGGAGTCGGTGGGGCTTTCTTT. It codes for CASSYGGRGVGGAFF.

V gene TRBV27 combines with J gene TRBJ2-3; D perhaps matches TRBD2 (6 bases). The ends were cut back, 4 bases at V and 5 bases at J, with 16 bases in the middle. Germline CDR1 is MNHEY and CDR2 is SMNVEV (reference sequence). The CDR3 is 15 amino acids. This CDR3 reads CASSSPRDSKDTQYF. DNA for the CDR3: TGTGCCAGCAGTTCCCCACGGGACTCGAAAGATACGCAGTATTTT.

V usage is TRBV19 and J usage is TRBJ1-5; 8 nucleotides match TRBD1. The ends lost 6 bases at V and 2 bases at J; junction bases unmatched: 9. This CDR3 spans 16 amino acids. CDR1 and CDR2 (germline): LNHDA, SQIVND (reference sequence). The CDR3: CASRIDRGGGNQPQHF. The CDR3 DNA reads as TGTGCCAGTAGGATTGACAGGGGAGGGGGCAATCAGCCCCAGCATTTT.

Only one count was recorded for this clone. The gene calls are TRBV7-6 and TRBJ1-3, with unresolved D. The V gene's germline CDR1 is SGHVS and CDR2 FNYEAQ. This CDR3 has 17 amino acids. V lost 2 bases and J lost 0, with 14 bases in between. The CDR3 is CASSLYSGEGSGNTIYF. CDR3 nucleotides: TGTGCCAGCAGCTTATACAGCGGTGAAGGCTCTGGAAACACCATATATTTT.

The V call is TRBV5-6, the J call TRBJ1-3; D gene ambiguous. Germline CDR1 SGHDT, CDR2 YYEEEE. V was clipped by 2 bases and J by 4 bases, with 10 bases between them. The CDR3 contains 14 residues. In nucleotides, the CDR3 is TGTGCCAGCAGCTTCAGTGGGGAAGGAAACACCATATATTTT. It translates to CASSFSGEGNTIYF.

The rearrangement links TRBV27 to TRBJ1-6; D gene unclear. Between the trimmed V and J ends, which lost 7 bases and 0 bases, there was a span of 10 bases. This CDR3 is built from 15 residues. Germline lookup yields CDR1 MNHEY and CDR2 SMNVEV (reference sequence). CDR3 region: CASNREGSYNSPLHF. The CDR3, as DNA: TGTGCCAGCAACCGGGAGGGCTCCTATAATTCACCCCTCCACTTT.

This clone was observed a handful of times. Written as DNA, the CDR3 is TGTGCCAGCAGTAACAGGGCAAGCTCCTATAATTCACCCCTCCACTTT. Translation gives CASSNRASSYNSPLHF. The rearrangement uses TRBV27 and TRBJ1-6; a weak D match, TRBD1 (6 bases). The germline gives CDR1 MNHEY, CDR2 SMNVEV (reference sequence). Between the trimmed V and J ends, which lost 5 bases and 0 bases, there was a span of 11 bases. This CDR3 has 16 residues.

The J gene is TRBJ2-5, the V gene TRBV7-9, with unresolved D. V was clipped by 3 bases and J by 1 base, with 6 bases between them. The germline V gene has CDR1 SEHNR and CDR2 FQNEAQ (reference sequence). The CDR3 spans 13 residues. CDR3 coding DNA: TGTGCCAGCAGCTTGTATCCCCAAGAGACCCAGTACTTC. It yields the protein CASSLYPQETQYF.

The chain is built from TRBV27 and TRBJ2-1; D is uncertain. The V end was cut by 6 bases, the J end by 3 bases, with 12 bases between. Germline V gene sequence: CDR1 MNHEY, CDR2 SMNVEV (reference sequence). The CDR3 extends over 14 amino acids. CDR3 region: CASSTAPDYNEQFF. DNA for the CDR3: TGTGCCAGCAGCACCGCCCCGGACTACAATGAGCAGTTCTTC.

V and J are TRBV7-7 and TRBJ2-5; no clear D. This CDR3 spans 14 amino acids. V lost 2 bases and J 2 bases, leaving 9 bases between the germline ends. Germline CDR1 reads SSHAT; CDR2 reads FNYEAQ (reference sequence). In nucleotides, the CDR3 is TGTGCCAGCAGCTTACGCGCCTTTCAAGAGACCCAGTACTTC. It specifies CASSLRAFQETQYF.

This chain joins TRBV10-1 and TRBJ2-7, with TRBD2 identical over 8 bases. V was clipped by 0 bases and J by 3 bases; unmatched bases: 13. The length of the CDR3 is 18 residues. CDR1 WNHNN and CDR2 SYGVQD come from the germline V gene (reference sequence). The CDR3 protein is CASSESARGGSGIYEQYF. CDR3 nucleotide sequence: TGCGCCAGCAGTGAGTCTGCGAGGGGGGGTAGCGGGATCTACGAGCAGTACTTC.